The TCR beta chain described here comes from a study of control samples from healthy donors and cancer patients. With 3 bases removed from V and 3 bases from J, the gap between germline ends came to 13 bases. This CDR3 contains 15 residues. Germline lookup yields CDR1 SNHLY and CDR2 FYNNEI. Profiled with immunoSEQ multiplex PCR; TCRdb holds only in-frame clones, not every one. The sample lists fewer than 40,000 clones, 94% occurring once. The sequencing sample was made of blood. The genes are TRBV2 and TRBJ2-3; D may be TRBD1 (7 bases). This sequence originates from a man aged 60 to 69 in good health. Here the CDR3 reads CASSEQGGRTDTQYF. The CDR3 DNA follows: TGTGCCAGCAGTGAGCAGGGGGGAAGAACAGATACGCAGTATTTT.